Following are 23 T cell receptor beta chains from one sample sequenced in a study of cytomegalovirus exposure and HLA in healthy donors. Clones were sequenced by immunoSEQ multiplex PCR, and TCRdb holds only the in-frame ones, with some missing. The table lists tens of thousands of clones, 93% of them singletons. Material: PBMCs. Receptor source: a man younger than 35 in good health and CMV-seronegative.

The CDR3, as DNA: TGCAGCGTGTCCGGGACAGAGCAGTTCTTC. This sequence encodes CSVSGTEQFF. The V gene is TRBV29-1, the J gene TRBJ2-1; possible D gene TRBD1, 6 bases. CDR1 is SQVTM and CDR2 is ANQGSEA in the germline V gene. This CDR3 region has 10 residues. V shed 6 bases and J shed 10 bases, with 10 bases lying between them.

This chain connects TRBV18 to TRBJ2-3; TRBD1 agrees at 9 bases. V lost 6 bases to trimming and J lost 3 bases; unmatched junction nucleotides: 7. The CDR3 covers 15 residues. Germline values: CDR1 KGHSH, CDR2 LQKENI. The CDR3 here is CASSRGTGITDTQYF. The DNA for the CDR3 is TGTGCCAGCTCGCGGGGGACAGGGATTACAGATACGCAGTATTTT.

This chain connects TRBV9 to TRBJ1-4; 7 nucleotides align to TRBD1. Unmatched junction bases numbered 11, after V lost 4 bases and J lost 8 bases. The CDR3 runs 15 residues. CDR1 is SGDLS, CDR2 YYNGEE, per germline. The CDR3 protein is CASSSRQGLREKLFF. The CDR3 nucleotides read TGTGCCAGCAGCTCGCGACAGGGATTGAGAGAAAAACTGTTTTTT.

This clone appeared a single time. The CDR3 bases are TGTGCCAGCAGTTTCATCCCACAGGGTATAGACACTGAAGCTTTCTTT. Translating it yields CASSFIPQGIDTEAFF. The chain employs TRBV27 and TRBJ1-1, with D possibly TRBD1 on 6 matching bases. V was clipped by 3 bases and J by 3 bases, with 17 bases between them. Germline V CDR1 and CDR2: MNHEY, SMNVEV (reference sequence). This CDR3 is 16 amino acids long.

This chain connects TRBV5-5 to TRBJ1-2; D might be TRBD1 (5 bases). This CDR3 comprises 15 residues. CDR1 is SGHKS, CDR2 YYEKEE, per germline (reference sequence). V gave up 4 bases and J gave up 1 base, with 14 bases separating them. The CDR3 loop is CASSTQTDLNYGYTF. The CDR3 coding sequence is TGTGCCAGCAGCACCCAGACAGACCTTAACTATGGCTACACCTTC.

The chain combines TRBV5-1 with TRBJ2-3, with 8 positions matching TRBD2. With 2 bases clipped from V and 0 bases from J, the junction kept 5 bases outside the gene matches. The CDR3 has 16 amino acids. The germline gives CDR1 SGHRS, CDR2 YFSETQ. The chain's CDR3 is CASSLLASGSTDTQYF. CDR3 sequence (DNA): TGCGCCAGCAGCTTATTGGCTAGCGGGAGCACAGATACGCAGTATTTT.

V usage is TRBV30 and J usage is TRBJ1-1; the match to TRBD1 covers 9 bases. This CDR3 region has 13 residues. V shed 7 bases, J shed 5 bases, and the junction held 8 bases outside the gene matches. CDR1 is GTSNPN and CDR2 is SVGIG in the germline V gene (reference sequence). The CDR3 bases are TGTGCCTACCAGGGGACAGGGTCGACTGAAGCTTTCTTT. It codes for CAYQGTGSTEAFF.

The chain is built from TRBV4-3 and TRBJ2-2; possible D gene TRBD2, 6 bases. This CDR3 is built from 18 residues. The V end was cut by 4 bases, the J end by 0 bases, with 18 bases between. Per the germline V gene, CDR1 is LGHNA and CDR2 is YSLEER. Here the CDR3 DNA reads TGCGCCAGCAGCCCGACCGTAGCGGCCTACGCGAACACCGGGGAGCTGTTTTTT. Translated: CASSPTVAAYANTGELFF.

This rearrangement joins TRBV11-3 to TRBJ1-1; tentative D call: TRBD1 (5 bases). CDR3 length: 15 amino acids. V was trimmed by 3 bases and J by 0 bases, leaving 11 bases between them. Looked up from germline, CDR1 is SGHNT and CDR2 is YENEEA. CDR3 in DNA: TGTGCCAGCAGCTTCTCTCGGGGGATGAACACTGAAGCTTTCTTT. Its translation is CASSFSRGMNTEAFF. The whole variable domain, filled in from reference TRBV11-3 and TRBJ1-1, reads EAGVVQSPRYKIIEKKQPVAFWCNPISGHNTLYWYLQNLGQGPELLIRYENEEAVDDSQLPKDRFSAERLKGVDSTLKIQPAELGDSAVYLCASSFSRGMNTEAFFGQGTRLTVV.

The rearrangement links TRBV6-6 to TRBJ1-4; TRBD1 is a possible D gene (6 bases). CDR1 MNHNY and CDR2 SVGAGI come from the germline V gene (reference sequence). The ends were cut back, 6 bases at V and 8 bases at J, with 13 bases in the middle. CDR3 length equals 13 residues. The DNA for the CDR3 is TGTGCCAGCAGGGAAGGGGGTCGGGAAAAACTGTTTTTT. It encodes CASREGGREKLFF.

This chain links TRBV10-2 with TRBJ2-3; 8 positions match TRBD2. Germline V CDR1 and CDR2: WSHSY, SAAADI. Trimming took 6 bases from V and 5 from J; bases not matched to a gene: 4. This CDR3 has 13 amino acids. CDR3 in DNA: TGCGCCAGCAGGTTCGGGGGGGAAGATACGCAGTATTTT. Translation gives CASRFGGEDTQYF.

The V and J genes are TRBV27 and TRBJ1-6; tentative D call: TRBD1 (6 bases). Deletions cut 4 bases from V and 7 bases from J, with 20 bases between. Germline V gives CDR1 MNHEY, CDR2 SMNVEV (reference sequence). This CDR3 region has 17 residues. The CDR3 sequence is CASSSKNREGMNSPLHF. The DNA for the CDR3 is TGTGCCAGCAGTTCGAAAAACAGGGAGGGAATGAATTCACCCCTCCACTTT.

The chain is built from TRBV5-1 and TRBJ1-2; TRBD1 matches 9 bases. This CDR3 region has 14 residues. The V segment lost 1 base and the J segment 5 bases; nucleotides outside the gene matches: 3. From germline, CDR1 is SGHRS and CDR2 YFSETQ. The CDR3 here is CASSLRQGGYGYTF. CDR3 bases: TGCGCCAGCAGCTTGCGACAGGGGGGGTATGGCTACACCTTC. The entire variable domain, with the rest obtained from reference TRBV5-1 and TRBJ1-2, is as follows: KAGVTQTPRYLIKTRGQQVTLSCSPISGHRSVSWYQQTPGQGLQFLFEYFSETQRNKGNFPGRFSGRQFSNSRSEMNVSTLELGDSALYLCASSLRQGGYGYTFGSGTRLTVV.

The V call is TRBV6-5, the J call TRBJ1-2; no definite D call. This CDR3 has 13 amino acids. Germline CDR1 and CDR2: MNHEY and SVGAGI. V was clipped by 2 bases and J by 4 bases, with 8 bases between them. The CDR3 region has the DNA TGTGCCAGCAGTTACGACATAGGCTATGGCTACACCTTC. It codes for CASSYDIGYGYTF.

The chain carries TRBV27 and TRBJ2-7; D is ambiguous. V dropped 3 bases and J dropped 3 bases, with 12 bases sitting between them. Germline CDR1 reads MNHEY; CDR2 reads SMNVEV (reference sequence). CDR3 length equals 14 residues. In nucleotides, the CDR3 is TGTGCCAGCAGTTTGAGGATCTCAGACTACGAGCAGTACTTC. The encoded protein is CASSLRISDYEQYF.

The rearrangement uses TRBV10-3 and TRBJ2-5; TRBD1 matches 9 bases. The CDR3 runs to 14 residues. CDR1 and CDR2 from the germline V gene are ENHRY and SYGVKD. V gave up 6 bases and J gave up 4 bases; unmatched junction bases: 6. This CDR3 is CAIRDDRGVETQYF. The CDR3 bases are TGTGCCATCAGGGATGACAGGGGGGTAGAGACCCAGTACTTC.

The V and J genes are TRBV28 and TRBJ1-2, with 12 bases fitting TRBD1. CDR1 is MDHEN and CDR2 is SYDVKM in the germline V gene. This CDR3 region has 16 residues. V gave up 6 bases and J gave up 7 bases; unmatched junction bases: 12. CDR3 nucleotide sequence: TGTGCCAGCAGCTATCCGGGACAGGGGGCTGGGGGTGGCTACACCTTC. This gives the protein CASSYPGQGAGGGYTF.

The rearrangement links TRBV6-5 to TRBJ1-5; D ambiguous. This CDR3 spans 13 amino acids. V was clipped by 6 bases and J by 4 bases, with 10 bases between them. From germline, CDR1 is MNHEY and CDR2 SVGAGI. CDR3 protein: CASSLQENQPQHF. In nucleotides, the CDR3 is TGTGCCAGCAGCCTCCAGGAAAATCAGCCCCAGCATTTT.

The chain employs TRBV5-6 and TRBJ2-7, with a weak D call TRBD2 (6 bases). The CDR3 is 13 residues long. Between the trimmed V and J ends, which lost 1 base and 2 bases, there was a span of 7 bases. CDR1 and CDR2 from the germline V gene are SGHDT and YYEEEE. As DNA, the CDR3 is TGTGCCAGCAGCTTGTGGGGGGCCTACGAGCAGTACTTC. Protein product: CASSLWGAYEQYF.

The genes are TRBV11-2 and TRBJ1-6; 8 bases line up with TRBD1. Per the germline V gene, CDR1 is SGHAT and CDR2 is FQNNGV. CDR3 length: 14 amino acids. V lost 3 bases to trimming and J lost 9 bases; unmatched junction nucleotides: 4. DNA of the CDR3: TGTGCCAGCAGCTTTGGACAGGGTATTTCACCCCTCCACTTT. It yields the protein CASSFGQGISPLHF.

This clone was picked up one time. This chain connects TRBV5-6 to TRBJ1-1; D gene unclear. V was clipped by 0 bases and J by 3 bases, with 3 bases between them. The CDR3 contains 12 residues. Looked up from germline, CDR1 is SGHDT and CDR2 is YYEEEE. CDR3 protein: CASSLADTEAFF. For the CDR3, the DNA is TGTGCCAGCAGCTTGGCCGACACTGAAGCTTTCTTT.

This chain joins TRBV11-2 and TRBJ2-1; D gene unclear. CDR1 and CDR2 from the germline V gene are SGHAT and FQNNGV. The CDR3 is 16 residues long. The V end lost 2 bases, the J end lost 0 bases, and 11 bases lay between the germline ends. CDR3 in DNA: TGTGCCAGCAGCTTAAAGAGGCAGTACTCCTACAATGAGCAGTTCTTC. Protein sequence: CASSLKRQYSYNEQFF.

The chain uses TRBV4-2 and TRBJ1-2; D is undetermined. CDR1 and CDR2 (germline): LGHNA, YNFKEQ. V was pared by 0 bases and J by 4 bases, with 9 bases between. This CDR3 comprises 14 residues. Here the CDR3 reads CASSQDFSVYGYTF. The CDR3 DNA follows: TGTGCCAGCAGCCAAGACTTCAGCGTCTATGGCTACACCTTC.